This T cell receptor (beta chain) was captured by sequencing in a study of response to subunit inactivated influenza vaccine. One entry per CDR3 protein, called by TCRdb with MiXCR from the RT-PCR reads. This sample has 700,000 to 800,000 distinct CDR3 sequences, with 18% found just once. Comment on this clonotype: Its cognate antigen is unknown.

With 6 bases clipped from V and 5 bases from J, the junction kept 11 bases outside the gene matches. Germline V CDR1 and CDR2: SGHVS, FNYEAQ. The CDR3 length is 15 residues. Overall study findings and caveats: The study's authors posited that every seasonal influenza vaccination enlists few new T cells.

The sequence came from a man in his fifties or sixties who received an inactivated influenza vaccine. The input for sequencing was PBMCs from blood, taken 5 days after vaccination. V is TRBV7-6 and J is TRBJ2-5, with 8 bases identical to TRBD2. The CDR3 here is CASSYGLAAPETQYF. The CDR3 DNA follows: TGTGCCAGCAGTTATGGACTAGCCGCCCCGGAGACCCAGTACTTC. The whole variable domain, remainder taken from reference TRBV7-6 and TRBJ2-5, is GAGVSQSPRYKVTKRGQDVALRCDPISGHVSLYWYRQALGQGPEFLTYFNYEAQQDKSGLPNDRFSAERPEGSISTLTIQRTEQRDSAMYRCASSYGLAAPETQYFGPGTRLLVL.